The text below deals with one T cell receptor (beta chain). Its antigen is unidentified. The source of the sample is a study of shared clonotypes between healthy human individuals. CD45RO-negative cells were positively selected for CCR7, leaving out terminally differentiated effector memory CD45RA+ cells. Donors were healthy HIV-negative adults without recently reported acute infections or vaccinations. Study conclusions and caveats: Memory subsets generally showed smaller estimated richness than naive subsets did. When naive CD4 clonotypes were compared across a handful of donors, around 4.6% were shared. The sole specimen, blood, was sampled, and tissue repertoires likely differ.

CDR1 and CDR2 (germline): LGHNA, YSLEER. CDR3 length: 18 amino acids. The ends lost 0 bases at V and 8 bases at J; junction bases unmatched: 9. Produced via immunoSEQ multiplex PCR; TCRdb's table is partial and in-frame only. The repertoire has about 680,000 clones, about 91% of them found once; the top ten carry 20% to 25%. The J gene is TRBJ2-1, the V gene TRBV4-3; TRBD2 agrees at 14 bases. Input material: naive CD8+ T cells sorted from blood. The TCR originated in a young man in good health. CDR3 in DNA: TGCGCCAGCAGCCAAGATCTCATGGGGACTAGCGGGAGTGATGAGCAGTTCTTC. Protein: CASSQDLMGTSGSDEQFF.